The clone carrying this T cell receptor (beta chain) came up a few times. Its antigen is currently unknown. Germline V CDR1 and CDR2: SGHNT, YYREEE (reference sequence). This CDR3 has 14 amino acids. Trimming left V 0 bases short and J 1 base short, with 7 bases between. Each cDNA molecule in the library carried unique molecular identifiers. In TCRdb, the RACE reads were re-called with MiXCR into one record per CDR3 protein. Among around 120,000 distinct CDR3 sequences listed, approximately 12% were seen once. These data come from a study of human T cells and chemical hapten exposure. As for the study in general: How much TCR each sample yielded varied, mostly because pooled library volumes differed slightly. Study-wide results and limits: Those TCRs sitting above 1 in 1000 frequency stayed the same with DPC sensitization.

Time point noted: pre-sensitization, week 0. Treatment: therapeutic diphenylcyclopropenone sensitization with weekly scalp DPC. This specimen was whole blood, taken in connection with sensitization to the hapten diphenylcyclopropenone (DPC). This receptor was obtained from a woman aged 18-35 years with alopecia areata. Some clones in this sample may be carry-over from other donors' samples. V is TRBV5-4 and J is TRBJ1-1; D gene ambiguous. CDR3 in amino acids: CASSLGHRNTEAFF. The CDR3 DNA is TGTGCCAGCAGCTTGGGACACCGGAACACTGAAGCTTTCTTT. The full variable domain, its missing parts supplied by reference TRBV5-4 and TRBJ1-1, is ETGVTQSPTHLIKTRGQQVTLRCSSQSGHNTVSWYQQALGQGPQFIFQYYREEENGRGNFPPRFSGLQFPNYSSELNVNALELDDSALYLCASSLGHRNTEAFFGQGTRLTVV.